What follows describes a single TCR beta chain. This specimen belongs to a study of blood T cells in healthy people across ages. Using a J-beta primer mix together with a sample-barcoded 5' primer, a second PCR was run for roughly 7 to 11 cycles. In TCRdb, the 5' RACE reads were re-called with MiXCR into one record per CDR3 protein. The repertoire holds hundreds of thousands of distinct CDR3 sequences, with approximately 67% as singletons. There are 12 residues in the CDR3. V was pared by 2 bases and J by 7 bases, with 5 bases between. Looked up from germline, CDR1 is SEHNR and CDR2 is FQNEAQ (reference sequence).

The TCR was taken from a man younger than 45 in good health. The sequencing input was blood. The chain is built from TRBV7-9 and TRBJ2-2; D unresolved. CDR3 protein: CASSLKIGELFF. For the CDR3, the DNA is TGTGCCAGCAGCTTAAAGATCGGGGAGCTGTTTTTT.